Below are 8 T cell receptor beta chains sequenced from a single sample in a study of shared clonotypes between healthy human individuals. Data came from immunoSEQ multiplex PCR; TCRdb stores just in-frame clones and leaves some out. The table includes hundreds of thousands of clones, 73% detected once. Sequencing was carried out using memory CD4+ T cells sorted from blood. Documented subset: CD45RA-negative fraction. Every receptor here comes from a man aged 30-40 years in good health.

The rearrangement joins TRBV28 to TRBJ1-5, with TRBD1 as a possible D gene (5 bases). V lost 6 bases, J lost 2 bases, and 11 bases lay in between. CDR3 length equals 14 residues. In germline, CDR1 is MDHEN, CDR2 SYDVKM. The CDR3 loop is CASSPGTGNQPQHF. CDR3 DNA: TGTGCCAGCAGCCCCGGGACCGGCAATCAGCCCCAGCATTTT.

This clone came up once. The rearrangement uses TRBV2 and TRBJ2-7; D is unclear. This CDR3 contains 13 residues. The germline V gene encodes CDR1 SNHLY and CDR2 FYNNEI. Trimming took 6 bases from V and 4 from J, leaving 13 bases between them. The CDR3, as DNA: TGTGCCAGCAGCGTCCCCCCGATATACGAGCAGTACTTC. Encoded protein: CASSVPPIYEQYF.

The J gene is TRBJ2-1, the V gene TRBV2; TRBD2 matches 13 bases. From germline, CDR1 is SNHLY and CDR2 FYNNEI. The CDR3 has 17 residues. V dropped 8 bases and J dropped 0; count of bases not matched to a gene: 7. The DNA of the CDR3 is TGTGCCAGCTTAAGGACTAGCGGGAGTGTCTCCTACAATGAGCAGTTCTTC. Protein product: CASLRTSGSVSYNEQFF. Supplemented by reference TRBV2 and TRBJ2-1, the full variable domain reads EPEVTQTPSHQVTQMGQEVILRCVPISNHLYFYWYRQILGQKVEFLVSFYNNEISEKSEIFDDQFSVERPDGSNFTLKIRSTKLEDSAMYFCASLRTSGSVSYNEQFFGPGTRLTVL.

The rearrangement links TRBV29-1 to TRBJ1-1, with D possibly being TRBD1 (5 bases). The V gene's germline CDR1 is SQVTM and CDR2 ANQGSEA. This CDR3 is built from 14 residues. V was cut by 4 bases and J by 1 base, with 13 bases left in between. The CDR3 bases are TGCAGCGTTGGGTCTGGGGGGACGAACACTGAAGCTTTCTTT. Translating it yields CSVGSGGTNTEAFF.

The CDR3 DNA sequence: TGTGCCACCAGCAGAGATCAGGGTGAGACCATATATTTT. Translation: CATSRDQGETIYF. The V call is TRBV15, the J call TRBJ1-3; weak D call: TRBD1 (5 bases). Germline V CDR1 and CDR2: LNHNV, YYDKDF (reference sequence). Trimming removed 0 bases at V and 10 bases at J, with 10 bases between. This CDR3 contains 13 residues.

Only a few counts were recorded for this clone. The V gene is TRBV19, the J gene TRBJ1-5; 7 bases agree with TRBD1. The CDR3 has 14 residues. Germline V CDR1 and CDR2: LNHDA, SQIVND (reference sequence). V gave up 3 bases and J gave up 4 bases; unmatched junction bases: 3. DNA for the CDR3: TGTGCCAGTAGTATGGAGACAGGGAATCAGCCCCAGCATTTT. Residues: CASSMETGNQPQHF.

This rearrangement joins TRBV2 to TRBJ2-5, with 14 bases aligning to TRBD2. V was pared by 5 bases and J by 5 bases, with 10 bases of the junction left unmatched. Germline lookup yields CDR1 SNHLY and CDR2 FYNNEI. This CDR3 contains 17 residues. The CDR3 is CASSRSGLAGVGETQYF. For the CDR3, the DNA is TGTGCCAGCAGTCGCTCGGGACTAGCGGGAGTTGGGGAGACCCAGTACTTC.

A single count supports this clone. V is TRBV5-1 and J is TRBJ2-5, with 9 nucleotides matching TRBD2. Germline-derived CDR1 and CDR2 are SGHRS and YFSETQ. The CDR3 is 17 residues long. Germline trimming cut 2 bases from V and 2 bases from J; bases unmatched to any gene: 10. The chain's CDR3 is CASSLSLAGNLQETQYF. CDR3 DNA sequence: TGCGCCAGCAGCTTAAGTCTAGCGGGAAACCTACAAGAGACCCAGTACTTC.